These T cell receptor beta chains were read from a single sample in a study of blood T cell repertoires in COVID-19. Assay used: immunoSEQ multiplex PCR; TCRdb lists only in-frame clones, some missing. This table holds 25,000 to 30,000 clones, 70% to 90% found once. What was sequenced was peripheral blood. These receptors all stem from a human donor in a cohort sampled during active COVID-19. Both conserved end residues are part of each CDR3. The D gene is left open where the match is weak. Clone size is not always given. Where it is, it says once, few, many or a class for expanded clones.

V gene: TRBV4-1; clone size: NA; D gene: NA; J gene: TRBJ1-6; CDR3 DNA: TGCGCCAGCAGGCGAGGGATTGCCTATAATTCACCCCTCCACTTT; CDR3 protein: CASRRGIAYNSPLHF
V gene: TRBV19; clone size: NA; D gene: TRBD2; J gene: TRBJ2-3; CDR3 DNA: TGTGCCAGTAGTCTAGCGGGAGTAACCACAGATACGCAGTATTTT; CDR3 protein: CASSLAGVTTDTQYF
V gene: TRBV5-1; clone size: NA; D gene: TRBD1; J gene: TRBJ2-2; CDR3 DNA: TGCGCCAGCAGCTCACAGGGGGCAGTCAACACCGGGGAGCTGTTTTTT; CDR3 protein: CASSSQGAVNTGELFF
V gene: TRBV5-1; clone size: NA; D gene: NA; J gene: TRBJ2-5; CDR3 DNA: TGCGCCAGCAGCTTCGGGGTACCCACCGAGACCCAGTACTTC; CDR3 protein: CASSFGVPTETQYF
V gene: TRBV7-2; clone size: NA; D gene: TRBD1; J gene: TRBJ1-3; CDR3 DNA: TGTGCCAGCAGCTTGGGGACAGGGGTGAACACCATATATTTT; CDR3 protein: CASSLGTGVNTIYF
V gene: TRBV19; clone size: NA; D gene: TRBD1; J gene: TRBJ1-4; CDR3 DNA: TGTGCCAGTAGTCGTGGACAGGCGAATGAAAAACTGTTTTTT; CDR3 protein: CASSRGQANEKLFF
V gene: TRBV14; clone size: NA; D gene: NA; J gene: TRBJ2-7; CDR3 DNA: TGTGCCAGCAGCCAAGGAGGGGGTATCGAGCAGTACTTC; CDR3 protein: CASSQGGGIEQYF
V gene: TRBV13; clone size: NA; D gene: NA; J gene: TRBJ1-1; CDR3 DNA: TGTGCCAGCAGCTTAGGGCAGGCTATGAACACTGAAGCTTTCTTT; CDR3 protein: CASSLGQAMNTEAFF
V gene: TRBV25-1; clone size: NA; D gene: TRBD1; J gene: TRBJ2-3; CDR3 DNA: TGTGCCAGCAGTGAATATACGGGGACAGGGGGACGCACAGATACGCAGTATTTT; CDR3 protein: CASSEYTGTGGRTDTQYF
V gene: TRBV7-3; clone size: NA; D gene: TRBD2; J gene: TRBJ2-7; CDR3 DNA: TGTGCCAGCAGCCCAGGACTAGCGGAGGACTACGAGCAGTACTTC; CDR3 protein: CASSPGLAEDYEQYF
V gene: TRBV13; clone size: NA; D gene: NA; J gene: TRBJ1-6; CDR3 DNA: TGTGCCAGCAGCTTAGGACCGGGTATCAATTCACCCCTCCACTTT; CDR3 protein: CASSLGPGINSPLHF
V gene: TRBV5-1; clone size: NA; D gene: NA; J gene: TRBJ1-2; CDR3 DNA: TGCGCCAGCAGCTTGGGGACAGAAAATGGCTACACCTTC; CDR3 protein: CASSLGTENGYTF
V gene: TRBV9; clone size: NA; D gene: TRBD2; J gene: TRBJ2-1; CDR3 DNA: TGTGCCAGCAGCGTATCCGGCGGGAGTATGTACAATGAGCAGTTCTTC; CDR3 protein: CASSVSGGSMYNEQFF
V gene: TRBV4-1; clone size: few; D gene: TRBD1; J gene: TRBJ1-6; CDR3 DNA: TGCGCCAGCAGCCGGGTGGGACAGACGCCCCTTGGTTCACCCCTCCACTTT; CDR3 protein: CASSRVGQTPLGSPLHF
V gene: TRBV6-5; clone size: NA; D gene: TRBD1; J gene: TRBJ2-3; CDR3 DNA: TGTGCCAGCAGGACAGGGAGAACAGATACGCAGTATTTT; CDR3 protein: CASRTGRTDTQYF
V gene: TRBV3-1/TRBV3-2; clone size: NA; D gene: TRBD2; J gene: TRBJ2-7; CDR3 DNA: TGTGCCAGCAGCCAAGGAGGTCCTTCCCCCCGACTAGCGGGGAGTCTGTACTTC; CDR3 protein: CASSQGGPSPRLAGSLYF
V gene: TRBV19; clone size: NA; D gene: TRBD1; J gene: TRBJ1-1; CDR3 DNA: TGTGCCAGTAGTAGTGGACAGGGCCGACTGAACACTGAAGCTTTCTTT; CDR3 protein: CASSSGQGRLNTEAFF
V gene: TRBV14; clone size: NA; D gene: TRBD2; J gene: TRBJ2-2; CDR3 DNA: TGTGCCAGCAGCCAAGTGAGCGGGAGAACCGGGGAGCTGTTTTTT; CDR3 protein: CASSQVSGRTGELFF
V gene: TRBV5-1; clone size: NA; D gene: NA; J gene: TRBJ1-4; CDR3 DNA: TGCGCCAGCAGCTTGACAGGGAATAATGAAAAACTGTTTTTT; CDR3 protein: CASSLTGNNEKLFF
V gene: TRBV7-8; clone size: NA; D gene: TRBD1; J gene: TRBJ2-2; CDR3 DNA: TGTGCCAGCAGCCCCGACAGGGATGGGGAGCTGTTTTTT; CDR3 protein: CASSPDRDGELFF
V gene: TRBV6-5; clone size: few; D gene: TRBD1; J gene: TRBJ1-5; CDR3 DNA: TGTGCCAGCAGTCGGACAGGGGGAAGCAATCAGCCCCAGCATTTT; CDR3 protein: CASSRTGGSNQPQHF
V gene: TRBV28; clone size: NA; D gene: TRBD1; J gene: TRBJ1-5; CDR3 DNA: TGTGCCAGCAGTGGATTCAGACAGGGCGGCCAGCCCCAGCATTTT; CDR3 protein: CASSGFRQGGQPQHF
V gene: TRBV7-9; clone size: few; D gene: TRBD1; J gene: TRBJ2-3; CDR3 DNA: TGTGCCAGCAGCCCGACAGGGAGCACAGATACGCAGTATTTT; CDR3 protein: CASSPTGSTDTQYF
V gene: TRBV2; clone size: NA; D gene: NA; J gene: TRBJ2-3; CDR3 DNA: TGTGCCAGCAGTGTAGTTACAGATACGCAGTATTTT; CDR3 protein: CASSVVTDTQYF
V gene: TRBV19; clone size: NA; D gene: NA; J gene: TRBJ1-1; CDR3 DNA: TGTGCCAGTAGTAAAGGGCGGGCGACTGAAGCTTTCTTT; CDR3 protein: CASSKGRATEAFF
V gene: TRBV19; clone size: NA; D gene: NA; J gene: TRBJ1-5; CDR3 DNA: TGTGCCAGTAGCTTGAGTTGGGGGGGCAATCAGCCCCAGCATTTT; CDR3 protein: CASSLSWGGNQPQHF
V gene: TRBV28; clone size: NA; D gene: NA; J gene: TRBJ1-1; CDR3 DNA: TGTGCCAGCAGTTTATGGCGGGCAGGGAGGACTGAAGCTTTCTTT; CDR3 protein: CASSLWRAGRTEAFF
V gene: TRBV9; clone size: NA; D gene: NA; J gene: TRBJ2-7; CDR3 DNA: TGTGCCAGCAGTGAATCACAGGGTGTGGGGTACGAGCAGTACTTC; CDR3 protein: CASSESQGVGYEQYF
V gene: TRBV18; clone size: NA; D gene: NA; J gene: TRBJ2-5; CDR3 DNA: TGTGCCAGCTCCCCCGACAGAAAAGAGACCCAGTACTTC; CDR3 protein: CASSPDRKETQYF
V gene: TRBV29-1; clone size: NA; D gene: NA; J gene: TRBJ1-2; CDR3 DNA: TGCAGCGTTGGGACAGATGGCTACACCTTC; CDR3 protein: CSVGTDGYTF
V gene: TRBV2; clone size: NA; D gene: TRBD1; J gene: TRBJ2-1; CDR3 DNA: TGTGCCAGCAGTTATTTACAGGGTCAGGGGGAAGGGTTCTTC; CDR3 protein: CASSYLQGQGEGFF
V gene: TRBV4-1; clone size: NA; D gene: TRBD2; J gene: TRBJ2-2; CDR3 DNA: TGCGCCAGCAGCCGTTCCGGGCAGAGACTAGCGGGGGGGAGTGGCGGGGAGCTGTTTTTT; CDR3 protein: CASSRSGQRLAGGSGGELFF
V gene: TRBV9; clone size: few; D gene: TRBD2; J gene: TRBJ2-7; CDR3 DNA: TGTGCCAGCAGCGCCCGGGGTAGCGGGAGGGTCCACGAGCAGTACTTC; CDR3 protein: CASSARGSGRVHEQYF
V gene: TRBV4-1; clone size: NA; D gene: NA; J gene: TRBJ2-5; CDR3 DNA: TGCGCCAGCAGCCAAGAATGGAGACTTCGGGACCAAGAGACCCAGTACTTC; CDR3 protein: CASSQEWRLRDQETQYF
V gene: TRBV5-4; clone size: once; D gene: TRBD2; J gene: TRBJ2-3; CDR3 DNA: TGTGCCAGCAGCCTTAGATGGCTAGCGGGAGGATCTAGCACAGATACGCAGTATTTT; CDR3 protein: CASSLRWLAGGSSTDTQYF